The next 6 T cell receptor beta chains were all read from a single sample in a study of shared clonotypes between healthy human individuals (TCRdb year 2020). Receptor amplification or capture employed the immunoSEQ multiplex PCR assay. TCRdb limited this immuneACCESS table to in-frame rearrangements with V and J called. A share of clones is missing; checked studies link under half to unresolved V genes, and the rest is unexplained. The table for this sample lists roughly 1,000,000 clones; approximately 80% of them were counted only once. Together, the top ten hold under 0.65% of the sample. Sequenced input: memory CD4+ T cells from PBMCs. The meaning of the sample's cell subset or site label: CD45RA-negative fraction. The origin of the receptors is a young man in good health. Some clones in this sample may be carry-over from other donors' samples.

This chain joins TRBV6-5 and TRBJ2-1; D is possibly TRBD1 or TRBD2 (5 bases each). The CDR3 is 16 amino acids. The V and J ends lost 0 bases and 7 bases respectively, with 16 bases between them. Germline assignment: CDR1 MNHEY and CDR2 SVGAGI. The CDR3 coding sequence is TGTGCCAGCAGTTACTCAGCTGGCCGTGGGGGTAATGAGCAGTTCTTC. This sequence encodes CASSYSAGRGGNEQFF.

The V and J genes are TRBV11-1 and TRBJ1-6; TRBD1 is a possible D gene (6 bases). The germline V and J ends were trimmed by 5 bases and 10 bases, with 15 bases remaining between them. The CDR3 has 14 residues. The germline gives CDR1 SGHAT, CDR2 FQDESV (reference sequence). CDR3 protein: CASSNQGKGSPLHF. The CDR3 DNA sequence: TGTGCCAGCAGCAATCAGGGGAAGGGATCACCCCTCCACTTT.

The CDR3 bases are TGTGCCAGCTCAGGGAGCGGGAAGGACTCCGAGCAGTACTTC. Its translation: CASSGSGKDSEQYF. The genes are TRBV18 and TRBJ2-7, with 7 bases matching TRBD2. The junction had 10 bases not matched to a gene; V was cut back by 5 bases and J by 6 bases. CDR3 length equals 14 residues. Germline V gives CDR1 KGHSH, CDR2 LQKENI.

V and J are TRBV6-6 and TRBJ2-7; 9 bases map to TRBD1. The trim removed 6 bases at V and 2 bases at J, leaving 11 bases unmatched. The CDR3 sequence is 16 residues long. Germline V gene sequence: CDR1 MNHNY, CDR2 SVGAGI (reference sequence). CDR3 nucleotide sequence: TGTGCCAGCAGCCTCCCTTCGGGACAGGGAACCTACGAGCAGTACTTC. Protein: CASSLPSGQGTYEQYF.

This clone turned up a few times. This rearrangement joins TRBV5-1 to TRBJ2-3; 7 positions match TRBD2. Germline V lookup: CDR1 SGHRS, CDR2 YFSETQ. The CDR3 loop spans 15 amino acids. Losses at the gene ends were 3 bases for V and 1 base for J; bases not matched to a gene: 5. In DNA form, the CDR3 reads TGCGCCAGCAGCTCCTTCCTAGCGGGCACAGATACGCAGTATTTT. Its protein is CASSSFLAGTDTQYF. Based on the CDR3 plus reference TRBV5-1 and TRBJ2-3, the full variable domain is KAGVTQTPRYLIKTRGQQVTLSCSPISGHRSVSWYQQTPGQGLQFLFEYFSETQRNKGNFPGRFSGRQFSNSRSEMNVSTLELGDSALYLCASSSFLAGTDTQYFGPGTRLTVL.

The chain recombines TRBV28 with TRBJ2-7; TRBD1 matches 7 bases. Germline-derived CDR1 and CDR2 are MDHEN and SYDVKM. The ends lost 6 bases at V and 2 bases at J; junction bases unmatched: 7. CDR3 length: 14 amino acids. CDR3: CASRSRGQTYEQYF. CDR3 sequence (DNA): TGTGCCAGCAGATCTCGGGGACAGACCTACGAGCAGTACTTC. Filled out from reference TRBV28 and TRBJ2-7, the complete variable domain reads DVKVTQSSRYLVKRTGEKVFLECVQDMDHENMFWYRQDPGLGLRLIYFSYDVKMKEKGDIPEGYSVSREKKERFSLILESASTNQTSMYLCASRSRGQTYEQYFGPGTRLTVT.